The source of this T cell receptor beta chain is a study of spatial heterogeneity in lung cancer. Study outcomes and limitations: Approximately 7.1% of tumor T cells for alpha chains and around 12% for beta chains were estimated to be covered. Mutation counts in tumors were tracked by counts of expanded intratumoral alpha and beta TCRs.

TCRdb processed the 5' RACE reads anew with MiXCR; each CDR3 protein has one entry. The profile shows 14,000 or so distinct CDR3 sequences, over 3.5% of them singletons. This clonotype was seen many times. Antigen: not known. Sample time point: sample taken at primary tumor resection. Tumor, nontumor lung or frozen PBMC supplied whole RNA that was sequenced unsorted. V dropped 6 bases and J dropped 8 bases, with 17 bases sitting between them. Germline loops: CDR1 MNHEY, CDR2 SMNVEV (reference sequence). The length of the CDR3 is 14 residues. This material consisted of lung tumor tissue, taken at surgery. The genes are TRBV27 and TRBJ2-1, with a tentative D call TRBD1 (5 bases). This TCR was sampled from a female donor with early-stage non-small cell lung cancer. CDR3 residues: CASSPSGRVYEQFF. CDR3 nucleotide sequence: TGTGCCAGCAGCCCGTCGGGCAGGGTTTATGAGCAGTTCTTC.